A selection of T cell receptor beta chains follows, all from one sample in a study of CXCR3-negative and CXCR3-positive naive CD8 T cells. Using the 5' RACE reads, TCRdb records one entry per CDR3 protein without DNA. The sample spans some 110,000 distinct CDR3 sequences; the ten largest clones claim 0.3% to 0.45%. Sequencing was carried out using naive CXCR3+ CD8+ T cells from blood. The source is a human donor in good health. Some clones in this sample may be carry-over from other donors' samples. Both conserved end residues are part of each CDR3.

TRBJ2-5	TRBV5-1	CASRLAGVEETQYF
TRBJ2-7	TRBV29-1	CSVNRGGGYEQYF
TRBJ1-2	TRBV7-9	CASSPPFGYTF
TRBJ2-7	TRBV3-1	CASSQEGISYEQYF
TRBJ1-1	TRBV5-1	CASSLLGTGTEAFF
TRBJ2-7	TRBV20-1	CSASGGLAPYEQYF
TRBJ2-1	TRBV7-9	CASSLGGQGYFNEQFF
TRBJ2-1	TRBV29-1	CSVAGQGARNKQFF
TRBJ2-3	TRBV20-1	CSARDHLKPSTDTQYF
TRBJ2-1	TRBV29-1	CSVRTPHYNEQFF
TRBJ2-3	TRBV12-3/TRBV12-4	CASSLTSGPMDTQYF
TRBJ2-7	TRBV12-3/TRBV12-4	CASSGGLAGSGEQYF
TRBJ2-7	TRBV7-9	CASSYETGTGGDEQYF
TRBJ2-5	TRBV15	CATSRRRTSGQETQYF
TRBJ2-3	TRBV7-2	CASSSPDRPSTNTQYF
TRBJ2-7	TRBV27	CASLDTTNYEQYF
TRBJ2-7	TRBV29-1	CSVEDGRSSYEQYF
TRBJ2-1	TRBV29-1	CSVEPSGSSEQFF
TRBJ2-7	TRBV29-1	CSVLGQGKYVQYF
TRBJ1-1	TRBV25-1	CASRFQGNTEAFF
TRBJ2-1	TRBV28	CASSSFGGLRPF
TRBJ2-7	TRBV29-1	CSVEDLAYEQYF
TRBJ2-1	TRBV29-1	CSVILDNEQFF
TRBJ2-2	TRBV19	CASRLQGFVNTGELFF
TRBJ2-7	TRBV20-1	CSASWGLVGYEQYF
TRBJ2-7	TRBV2	CARSRYRPDSEQYF
TRBJ2-1	TRBV4-3	CASSQDQASGGIEQFF
TRBJ1-1	TRBV9	CASSMTGNTEAFF
TRBJ2-3	TRBV28	CASGSPTGLTDTQYF
TRBJ2-6	TRBV2	CASKSTSGANVLTF
TRBJ2-3	TRBV7-9	CASSLTSSVTDTQYF
TRBJ2-6	TRBV29-1	CSATTGYGPNVLTF
TRBJ2-2	TRBV19	CASSIGSGSRGELFF
TRBJ2-2	TRBV28	CASSSMTRTSFGDTGELFF
TRBJ1-1	TRBV4-2	CASSQDPGSNTEAFF
TRBJ2-5	TRBV12-3/TRBV12-4	CASSLGMRTPVETQYF
TRBJ1-1	TRBV7-9	CASSLVQGRTEAFF
TRBJ2-3	TRBV10-3	CAISGVPGDTQYF
TRBJ2-1	TRBV14	CASSLLARNSNEQFF
TRBJ2-1	TRBV29-1	CSVDGRYNEQFF
TRBJ1-1	TRBV29-1	CSVHEGTNTEAFF
TRBJ1-2	TRBV6-5	CASSYTQNYGYTF
TRBJ2-7	TRBV5-1	CASSLELSYEQYF
TRBJ2-2	TRBV7-9	CASSPRGTGELFF
TRBJ2-3	TRBV7-2	CASSPLPGGDTQYF
TRBJ2-1	TRBV5-4	CASSLGWLDEQFF
TRBJ2-7	TRBV29-1	CGCREGDTYEQYF
TRBJ1-1	TRBV4-1	CASRPQAGTEAFF